This note documents a single TCR beta chain sequence. Its specificity is unknown. The time point is: cycle 4 day 1 (C4D1), after around six weeks of nivolumab. All trial patients relapsed after autologous stem cell transplantation. Produced via immunoSEQ multiplex PCR; TCRdb's table is partial and in-frame only. The repertoire consists of 40,000 to 55,000 clones, with around four fifths occurring once and the leading ten covering roughly 35%. This sample is part of a study of PD-1 blockade in classical Hodgkin lymphoma. Study-wide findings and caveats: Exclusion was applied to patients who started nivolumab under 1 year after ASCT. Complete responders started with a diversity level that resembled newly diagnosed patients at baseline. In CD4+ cells, TCR diversity went up significantly by C4D1, but in CD8+ cells it did not.

CDR1 is MNHNY, CDR2 SVGAGI, per germline (reference sequence). The CDR3 extends over 14 amino acids. V lost 7 bases to trimming and J lost 1 base, with 13 bases between them. The origin of this receptor is a human donor with classical Hodgkin lymphoma. The sequencing here drew on peripheral blood mononuclear cells (PBMCs), taken before the fourth cycle of nivolumab. The chain carries TRBV6-6 and TRBJ1-2, with TRBD1 as a possible D gene (5 bases). CDR3: CASTKKGINYGYTF. Here the CDR3 DNA reads TGTGCCAGCACCAAGAAGGGGATTAACTATGGCTACACCTTC.